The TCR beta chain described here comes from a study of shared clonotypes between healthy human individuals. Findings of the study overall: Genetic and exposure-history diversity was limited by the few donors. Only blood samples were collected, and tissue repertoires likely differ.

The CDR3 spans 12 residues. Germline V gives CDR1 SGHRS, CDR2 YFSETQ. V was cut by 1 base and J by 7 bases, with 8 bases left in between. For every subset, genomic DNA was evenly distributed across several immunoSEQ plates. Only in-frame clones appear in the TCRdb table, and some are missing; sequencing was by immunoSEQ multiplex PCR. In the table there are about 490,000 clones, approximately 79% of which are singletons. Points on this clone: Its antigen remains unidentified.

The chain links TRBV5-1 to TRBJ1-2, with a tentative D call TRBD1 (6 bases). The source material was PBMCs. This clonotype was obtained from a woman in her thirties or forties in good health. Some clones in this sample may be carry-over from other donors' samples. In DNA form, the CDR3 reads TGCGCCAGCAGCTTGACAGGGAGTGGCTACACCTTC. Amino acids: CASSLTGSGYTF.